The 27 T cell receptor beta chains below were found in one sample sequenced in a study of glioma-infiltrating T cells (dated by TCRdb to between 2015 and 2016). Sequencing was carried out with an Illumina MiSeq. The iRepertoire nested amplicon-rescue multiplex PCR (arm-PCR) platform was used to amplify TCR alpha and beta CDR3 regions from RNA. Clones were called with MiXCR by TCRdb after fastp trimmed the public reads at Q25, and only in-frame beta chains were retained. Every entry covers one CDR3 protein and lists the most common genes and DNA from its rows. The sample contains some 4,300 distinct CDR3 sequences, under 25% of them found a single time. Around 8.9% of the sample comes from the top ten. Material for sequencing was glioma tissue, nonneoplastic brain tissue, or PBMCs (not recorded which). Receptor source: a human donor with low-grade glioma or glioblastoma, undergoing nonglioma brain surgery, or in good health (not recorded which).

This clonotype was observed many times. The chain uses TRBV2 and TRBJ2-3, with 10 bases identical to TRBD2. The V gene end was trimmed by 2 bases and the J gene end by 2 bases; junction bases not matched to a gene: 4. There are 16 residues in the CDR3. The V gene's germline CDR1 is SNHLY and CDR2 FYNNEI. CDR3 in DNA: TGTGCCAGCAGTGAAAATAGCGGGGGGTTCACAGATACGCAGTATTTT. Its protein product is CASSENSGGFTDTQYF.

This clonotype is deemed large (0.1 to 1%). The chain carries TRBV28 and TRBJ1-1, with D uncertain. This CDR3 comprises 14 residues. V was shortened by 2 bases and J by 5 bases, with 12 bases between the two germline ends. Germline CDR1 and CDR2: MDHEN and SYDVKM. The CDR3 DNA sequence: TGTGCCAGCAGTTTAGGTGTGGCCTCGACTGAAGCTTTCTTT. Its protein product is CASSLGVASTEAFF.

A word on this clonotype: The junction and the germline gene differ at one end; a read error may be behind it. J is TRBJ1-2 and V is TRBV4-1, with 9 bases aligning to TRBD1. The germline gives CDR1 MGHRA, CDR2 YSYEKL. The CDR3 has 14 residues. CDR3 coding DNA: TGCGCCAGCACCCCCGGACAGGGGAGCAATGGCTACATCTTC. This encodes CASTPGQGSNGYIF.

CDR3 sequence (DNA): TGTGCCAGCAGCAGGGACAGGGGGAGAGAGGAGACCCAGTACTTC. This sequence encodes CASSRDRGREETQYF. V gene TRBV6-1 combines with J gene TRBJ2-5, with TRBD1 identical over 11 bases. The ends lost 6 bases at V and 5 bases at J; junction bases unmatched: 8. Germline V gene data show CDR1 as MNHNS and CDR2 as SASEGT. The CDR3 covers 15 residues.

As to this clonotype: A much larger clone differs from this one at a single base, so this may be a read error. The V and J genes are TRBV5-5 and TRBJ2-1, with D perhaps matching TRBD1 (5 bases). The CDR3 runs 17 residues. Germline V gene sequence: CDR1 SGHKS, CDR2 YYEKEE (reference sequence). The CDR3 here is CANSLMTAFDSYNEQFF. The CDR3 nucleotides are TGTGCCAACAGCTTGATGACAGCGTTTGACTCCTACAATGAGCAGTTCTTC. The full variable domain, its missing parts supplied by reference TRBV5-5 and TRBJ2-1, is DAGVTQSPTHLIKTRGQQVTLRCSPISGHKSVSWYQQVLGQGPQFIFQYYEKEERGRGNFPDRFSARQFPNYSSELNVNALLLGDSALYLCANSLMTAFDSYNEQFFGPGTRLTVL.

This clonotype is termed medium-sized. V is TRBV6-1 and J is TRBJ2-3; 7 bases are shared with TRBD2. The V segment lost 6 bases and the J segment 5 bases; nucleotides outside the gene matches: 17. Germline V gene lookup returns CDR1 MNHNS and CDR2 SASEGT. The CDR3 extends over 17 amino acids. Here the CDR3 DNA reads TGTGCCAGCAGACCCTCAATGGCAGCGGGGACTCTAGATACGCAGTATTTT. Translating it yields CASRPSMAAGTLDTQYF.

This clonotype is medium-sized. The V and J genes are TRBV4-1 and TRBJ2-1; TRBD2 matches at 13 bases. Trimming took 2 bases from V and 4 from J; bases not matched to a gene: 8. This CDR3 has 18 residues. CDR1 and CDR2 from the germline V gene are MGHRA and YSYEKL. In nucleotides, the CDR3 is TGCGCCAGCAGCCAACCTGGACTAGCGGGGGACCGATACAATGAGCAGTTCTTC. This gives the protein CASSQPGLAGDRYNEQFF.

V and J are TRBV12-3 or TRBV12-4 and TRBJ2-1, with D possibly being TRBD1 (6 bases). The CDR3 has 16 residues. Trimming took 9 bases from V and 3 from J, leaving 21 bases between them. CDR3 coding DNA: TGTGCCAGTAGCAGTCGACAGGTCAGCTGCTACAATGAGCAGTTCTTC. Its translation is CASSSRQVSCYNEQFF.

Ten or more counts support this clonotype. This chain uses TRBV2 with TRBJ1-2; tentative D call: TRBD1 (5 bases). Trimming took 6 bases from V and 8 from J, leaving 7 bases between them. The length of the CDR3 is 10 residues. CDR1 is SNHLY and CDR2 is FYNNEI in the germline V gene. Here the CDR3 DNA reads TGTGCCAGCAGGGGGGAAGGCTACACCTTC. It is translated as CASRGEGYTF.

The CDR3 DNA reads TGTGCCAATCAGTCGACTAGGAGCTCCTACGAGCAGTACGTC. Translating it yields CANQSTRSSYEQYV. The chain combines TRBV28 with TRBJ2-7, with a tentative D call TRBD2 (6 bases). Between the trimmed V and J ends, which lost 10 bases and 0 bases, there was a span of 16 bases. The CDR3 contains 14 residues. The germline gives CDR1 MDHEN, CDR2 SYDVKM.

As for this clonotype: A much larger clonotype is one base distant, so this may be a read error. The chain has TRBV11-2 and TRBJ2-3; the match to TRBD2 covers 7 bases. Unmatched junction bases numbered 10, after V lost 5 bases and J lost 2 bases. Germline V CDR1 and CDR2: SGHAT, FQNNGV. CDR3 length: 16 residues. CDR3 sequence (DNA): TGTGCCAGCAGCATAACCGGGACTACTACCACAGATACGCAGTATTTT. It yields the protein CASSITGTTTTDTQYF.

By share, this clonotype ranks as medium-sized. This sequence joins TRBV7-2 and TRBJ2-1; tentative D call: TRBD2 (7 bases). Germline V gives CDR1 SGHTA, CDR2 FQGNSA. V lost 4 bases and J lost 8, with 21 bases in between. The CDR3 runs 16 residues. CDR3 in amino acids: CASSSFWGGARDEQFF. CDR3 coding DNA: TGTGCCAGCAGCTCCTTCTGGGGGGGGGCAAGGGATGAGCAGTTCTTC.

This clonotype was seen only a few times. The CDR3 DNA sequence: TGTGCCAGCAGAGATAGAGGGGTGGATACGCAGTATTTT. Encoded protein: CASRDRGVDTQYF. J is TRBJ2-3 and V is TRBV28, with D possibly being TRBD1 or TRBD2 (5 bases each). The V end was cut by 6 bases, the J end by 6 bases, with 13 bases between. The CDR3 length is 13 residues. In germline, CDR1 is MDHEN, CDR2 SYDVKM.

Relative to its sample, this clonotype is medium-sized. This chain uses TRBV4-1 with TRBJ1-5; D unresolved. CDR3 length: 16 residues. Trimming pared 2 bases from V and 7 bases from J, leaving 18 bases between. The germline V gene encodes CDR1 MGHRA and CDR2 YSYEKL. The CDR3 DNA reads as TGCGCCAGCAGCCAATCCCCCCATGGCGGGAAGCAGCCCCAGCATTTT. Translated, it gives CASSQSPHGGKQPQHF.

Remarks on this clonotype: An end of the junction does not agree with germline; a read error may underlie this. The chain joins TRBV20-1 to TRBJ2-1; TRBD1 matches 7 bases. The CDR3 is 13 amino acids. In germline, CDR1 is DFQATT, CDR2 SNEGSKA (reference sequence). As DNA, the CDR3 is TGCAGTGCCGACAGGGTCTCCCACAATGAGCAGTTCTTT. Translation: CSADRVSHNEQFF.

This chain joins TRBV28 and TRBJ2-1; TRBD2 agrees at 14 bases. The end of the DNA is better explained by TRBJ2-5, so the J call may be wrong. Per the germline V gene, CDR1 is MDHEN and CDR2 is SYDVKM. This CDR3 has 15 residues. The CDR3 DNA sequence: TGTGCCAGCAGGACTAGCGGGGGGGCCGCGGAGACCCAGTACTTC. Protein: CASRTSGGAAETQYF.

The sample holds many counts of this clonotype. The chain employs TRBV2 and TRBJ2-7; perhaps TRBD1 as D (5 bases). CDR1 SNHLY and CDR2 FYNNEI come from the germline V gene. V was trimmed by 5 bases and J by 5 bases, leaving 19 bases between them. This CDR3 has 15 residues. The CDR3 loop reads CASSRLSSGFDEQYF. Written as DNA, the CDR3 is TGTGCCAGCAGTCGTCTTTCTTCAGGGTTCGACGAGCAGTACTTC.

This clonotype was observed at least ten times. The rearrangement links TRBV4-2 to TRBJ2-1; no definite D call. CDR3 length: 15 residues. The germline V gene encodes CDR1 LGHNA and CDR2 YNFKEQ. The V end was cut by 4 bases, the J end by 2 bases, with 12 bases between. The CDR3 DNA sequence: TGTGCCAGCAGCCCCCGAGAGGATACCTACAATGAGCAGTTCTTC. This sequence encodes CASSPREDTYNEQFF.

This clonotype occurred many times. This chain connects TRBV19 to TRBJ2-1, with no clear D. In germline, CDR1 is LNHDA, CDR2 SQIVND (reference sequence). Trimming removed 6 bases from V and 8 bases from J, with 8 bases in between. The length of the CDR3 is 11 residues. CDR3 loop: CASSQMDEQFF. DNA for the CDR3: TGTGCCAGTAGCCAAATGGATGAGCAGTTCTTC.

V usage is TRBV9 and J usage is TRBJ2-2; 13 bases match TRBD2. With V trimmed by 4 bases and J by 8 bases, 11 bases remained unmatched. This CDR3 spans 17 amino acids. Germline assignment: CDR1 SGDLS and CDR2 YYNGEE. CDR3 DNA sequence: TGTGCCAGCAGCCCTCACCCGGGACTAGCGGGGATAGGGGAGCTGTTTTTT. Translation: CASSPHPGLAGIGELFF. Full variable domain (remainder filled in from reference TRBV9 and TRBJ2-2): DSGVTQTPKHLITATGQRVTLRCSPRSGDLSVYWYQQSLDQGLQFLIQYYNGEERAKGNILERFSAQQFPDLHSELNLSSLELGDSALYFCASSPHPGLAGIGELFFGEGSRLTVL.

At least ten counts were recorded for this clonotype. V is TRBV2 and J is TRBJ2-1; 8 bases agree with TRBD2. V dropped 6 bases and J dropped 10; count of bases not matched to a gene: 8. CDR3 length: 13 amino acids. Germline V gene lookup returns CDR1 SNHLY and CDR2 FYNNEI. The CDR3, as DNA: TGTGCCAGCAGAACTCCGGGACTAGGAGAGCAGTTCTTC. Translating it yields CASRTPGLGEQFF. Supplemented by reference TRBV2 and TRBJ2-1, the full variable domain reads EPEVTQTPSHQVTQMGQEVILRCVPISNHLYFYWYRQILGQKVEFLVSFYNNEISEKSEIFDDQFSVERPDGSNFTLKIRSTKLEDSAMYFCASRTPGLGEQFFGPGTRLTVL.

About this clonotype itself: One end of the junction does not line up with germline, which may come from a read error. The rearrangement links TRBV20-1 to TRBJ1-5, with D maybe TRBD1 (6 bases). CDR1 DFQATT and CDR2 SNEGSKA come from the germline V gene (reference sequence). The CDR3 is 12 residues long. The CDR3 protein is CSANRVNQPRHF. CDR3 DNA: TGCAGTGCTAACAGGGTGAATCAGCCCCGGCATTTT.

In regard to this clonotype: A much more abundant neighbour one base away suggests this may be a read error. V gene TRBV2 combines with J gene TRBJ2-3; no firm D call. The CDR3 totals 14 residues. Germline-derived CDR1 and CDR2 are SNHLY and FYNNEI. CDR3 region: CASKPDGSTDAQYF. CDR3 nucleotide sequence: TGTGCCAGCAAGCCGGACGGTAGCACAGATGCGCAGTATTTT.

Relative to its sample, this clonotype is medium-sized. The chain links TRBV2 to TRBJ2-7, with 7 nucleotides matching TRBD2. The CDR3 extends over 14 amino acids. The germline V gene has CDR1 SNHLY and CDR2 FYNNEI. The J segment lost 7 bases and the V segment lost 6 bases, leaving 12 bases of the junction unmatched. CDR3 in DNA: TGTGCCAGCAGCTCCTGGGACGCGGGGGAAGAGCAGTACTTC. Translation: CASSSWDAGEEQYF.

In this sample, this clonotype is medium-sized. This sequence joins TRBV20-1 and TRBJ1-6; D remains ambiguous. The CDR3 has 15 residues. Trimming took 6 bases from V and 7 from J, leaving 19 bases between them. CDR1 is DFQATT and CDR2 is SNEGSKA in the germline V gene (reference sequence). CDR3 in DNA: TGCAGTGCCGCCGAGTTTGGAACGGGCAATTCACCCCTCCACTTT. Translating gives CSAAEFGTGNSPLHF.

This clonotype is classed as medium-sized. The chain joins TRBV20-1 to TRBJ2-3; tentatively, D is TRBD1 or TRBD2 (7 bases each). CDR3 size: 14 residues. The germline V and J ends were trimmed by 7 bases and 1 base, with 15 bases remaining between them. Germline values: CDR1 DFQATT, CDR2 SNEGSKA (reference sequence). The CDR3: CSVQGGGGTDTQYF. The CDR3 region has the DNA TGCAGTGTTCAGGGGGGGGGAGGCACAGATACGCAGTATTTT.

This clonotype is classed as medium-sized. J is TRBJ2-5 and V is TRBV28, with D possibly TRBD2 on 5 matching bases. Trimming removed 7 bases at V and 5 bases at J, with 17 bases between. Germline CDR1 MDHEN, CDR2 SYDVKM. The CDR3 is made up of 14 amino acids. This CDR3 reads CASTLSPSLETQYF. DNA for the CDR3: TGTGCCAGCACCTTGAGTCCTAGCCTGGAGACCCAGTACTTC.